The 5 T cell receptor beta chains presented below share a single source sample, sequenced in a study of blood T cells in healthy people across ages. A second roughly 6 to 12 cycle PCR used barcoded and J-beta primers. TCRdb re-called the 5' RACE reads through MiXCR, storing one row per CDR3 protein. The sample records some 1.5 million distinct CDR3 sequences, 35% to 45% being singletons. Material for sequencing was blood. The receptor source for this set is a woman aged 18-29 years in good health.

The rearrangement uses TRBV10-3 and TRBJ2-7; no firm D call. This CDR3 is 13 amino acids long. Deletions cut 5 bases from V and 1 base from J, with 9 bases between. Germline CDR1 and CDR2: ENHRY and SYGVKD. CDR3 nucleotides: TGTGCCATCAGTTATGACGAGTCCTACGAGCAGTACTTC. Its translation: CAISYDESYEQYF.

The chain joins TRBV20-1 to TRBJ2-5; D call uncertain. The CDR3 runs to 11 residues. From germline, CDR1 is DFQATT and CDR2 SNEGSKA (reference sequence). Trimming pared 7 bases from V and 2 bases from J, leaving 8 bases between. The CDR3 sequence: CSGTIQETQYF. The CDR3 nucleotides are TGCAGTGGGACGATACAAGAGACCCAGTACTTC.

This clonotype was detected a few times. The chain employs TRBV5-1 and TRBJ1-1; perhaps TRBD1 as D (5 bases). Germline CDR1 SGHRS, CDR2 YFSETQ. Trimming took 2 bases from V and 5 from J, leaving 13 bases between them. This CDR3 comprises 14 residues. CDR3 in DNA: TGCGCCAGCAGCTTTAGTGGGGGTTCGACTGAAGCTTTCTTT. This gives the protein CASSFSGGSTEAFF.

This rearrangement joins TRBV4-1 to TRBJ1-2; the match to TRBD1 covers 7 bases. The CDR3 is made up of 14 amino acids. The V gene end was trimmed by 4 bases and the J gene end by 7 bases; junction bases not matched to a gene: 9. The V gene's germline CDR1 is MGHRA and CDR2 YSYEKL. The CDR3 protein is CASSPQTGSVGYTF. The CDR3 coding sequence is TGCGCCAGCAGCCCCCAGACAGGGTCGGTTGGCTACACCTTC.

The chain uses TRBV4-1 and TRBJ1-1; D unresolved. The CDR3 has 15 amino acids. Trimming pared 1 base from V and 5 bases from J, leaving 14 bases between. Germline values: CDR1 MGHRA, CDR2 YSYEKL. Written as DNA, the CDR3 is TGCGCCAGCAGCCAAGGCCCCGCAGGTTTGACTGAAGCTTTCTTT. This encodes CASSQGPAGLTEAFF.